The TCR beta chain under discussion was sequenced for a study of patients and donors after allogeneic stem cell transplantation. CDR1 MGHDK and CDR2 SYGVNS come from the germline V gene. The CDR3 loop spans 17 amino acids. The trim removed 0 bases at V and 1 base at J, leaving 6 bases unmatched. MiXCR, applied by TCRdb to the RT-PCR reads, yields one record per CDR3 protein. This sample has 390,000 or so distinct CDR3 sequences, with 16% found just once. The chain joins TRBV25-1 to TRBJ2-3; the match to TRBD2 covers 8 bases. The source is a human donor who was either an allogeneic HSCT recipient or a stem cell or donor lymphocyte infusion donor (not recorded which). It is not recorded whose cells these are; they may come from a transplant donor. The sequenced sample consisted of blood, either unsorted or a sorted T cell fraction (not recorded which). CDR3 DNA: TGTGCCAGCAGTGAATACTTGATCGGGGGGGGCACAGATACGCAGTATTTT. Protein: CASSEYLIGGGTDTQYF.